Listed below are T cell receptor beta chains from one sample, sequenced in a study of T cell clonotyping in hematopoietic cell transplantation. Method: immunoSEQ multiplex PCR; TCRdb's copy keeps in-frame clones and lacks some. Altogether tens of thousands of clones are present, 75% to 90% being singletons, with the ten largest covering 2.5% to 3%. The sample here was peripheral blood mononuclear cells, taken before stem cell transplant. These receptors were taken from a man between 60 and 70 years old with acute myeloid leukemia. Some clones in this sample may be carry-over from other donors' samples. Both conserved end residues are part of each CDR3. A D gene is named only where the DNA matches it firmly. Size tells how often a clone was seen (once, few, many) or the class of an expanded clone, and some rows leave it out.

>TRBJ1-2|.|.|TRBV6-6
CASRGDSLNYGYTF
TGTGCCAGCAGAGGGGACTCCTTAAACTATGGCTACACCTTC
>TRBJ2-6|TRBD2|.|TRBV7-9
CASSLGAAGRSGANVLTF
TGTGCCAGCAGCTTAGGGGCAGCGGGGCGCTCTGGGGCCAACGTCCTGACTTTC
>TRBJ2-1|.|.|TRBV5-1
CASSLEGTPDNEQFF
TGCGCCAGCAGCTTGGAGGGCACGCCCGACAATGAGCAGTTCTTC
>TRBJ2-2|TRBD2|.|TRBV7-9
CASRFGGAGELFF
TGTGCCAGCAGGTTCGGGGGGGCCGGGGAGCTGTTTTTT
>TRBJ1-4|TRBD1|.|TRBV2
CASSVDRGNEKLFF
TGTGCCAGCAGTGTTGACAGGGGGAATGAAAAACTGTTTTTT
>TRBJ2-1|.|.|TRBV6-6
CASSRQEYNEQFF
TGTGCCAGCAGTAGACAGGAATACAATGAGCAGTTCTTC
>TRBJ1-1|TRBD1|.|TRBV18
CASSPYRTGENTEAFF
TGTGCCAGCTCACCTTACCGGACAGGGGAGAACACTGAAGCTTTCTTT
>TRBJ2-6|.|.|TRBV28
CASSFDRWSSGANVLTF
TGTGCCAGCAGTTTTGACAGGTGGAGCTCTGGGGCCAACGTCCTGACTTTC
>TRBJ2-7|.|few|TRBV19
CASRTGYEQYF
TGTGCCAGTAGAACAGGGTACGAGCAGTACTTC
>TRBJ1-5|.|.|TRBV7-2
CASSLQGLSNQPQHF
TGTGCCAGCAGCCTACAGGGTTTGAGCAATCAGCCCCAGCATTTT
>TRBJ1-2|TRBD1|.|TRBV4-2
CASSPRDRGQYYGYTF
TGTGCCAGCAGCCCTAGGGACAGGGGGCAATACTATGGCTACACCTTC
>TRBJ1-5|.|.|TRBV2
CASTLINQPQHF
TGTGCCAGCACCCTAATAAATCAGCCCCAGCATTTT
>TRBJ1-4|.|.|TRBV7-2
CATGGVANEKLFF
TGTGCCACTGGGGGGGTGGCTAATGAAAAACTGTTTTTT
>TRBJ2-5|TRBD2|.|TRBV7-2
CASGPGTSGASSYF
TGTGCCAGCGGTCCTGGGACTAGCGGGGCCTCCTCCTACTTC
>TRBJ2-3|TRBD2|.|TRBV7-3
CASSLSVGTSEYF
TGTGCCAGCAGCTTATCTGTCGGGACTAGCGAGTATTTT
>TRBJ1-6|.|.|TRBV30
CAWSTYNSPLHF
TGTGCCTGGAGTACGTATAATTCACCCCTCCACTTT
>TRBJ1-2|TRBD1|.|TRBV27
CASSPRGARGLGYTF
TGTGCCAGCAGTCCAAGGGGTGCCAGGGGGCTTGGCTACACCTTC
>TRBJ2-1|TRBD1|.|TRBV7-9
CASEGQANEQFF
TGTGCCAGCGAAGGACAGGCAAATGAGCAGTTCTTC
>TRBJ1-6|.|.|TRBV7-8
CASSPGGTNNSPLHF
TGTGCCAGCAGCCCAGGCGGGACAAATAATTCACCCCTCCACTTT
>TRBJ2-7|TRBD1|.|TRBV6-5
CASSYSRTGYYEQYF
TGTGCCAGCAGTTACTCTAGGACAGGGTACTACGAGCAGTACTTC
>TRBJ1-2|TRBD1|.|TRBV5-1
CASSLKELQGAGTF
TGCGCCAGCAGCTTGAAGGAACTACAGGGGGCTGGCACCTTC
>TRBJ2-5|.|.|TRBV27
CASRIRYQETQYF
TGTGCCAGCAGGATAAGGTACCAAGAGACCCAGTACTTC
>TRBJ2-5|TRBD2|.|TRBV5-1
CASSLESGGAMETQYF
TGCGCCAGCAGCTTGGAGAGCGGGGGGGCCATGGAGACCCAGTACTTC
>TRBJ2-7|.|once|TRBV29-1
CSVEGRAGLGQYF
TGCAGCGTTGAAGGAAGAGCCGGCCTTGGGCAGTACTTC
>TRBJ2-7|.|.|TRBV7-2
CASSLIRRQYF
TGTGCCAGCAGCTTAATCAGGCGGCAGTACTTC
>TRBJ1-2|TRBD1|.|TRBV7-9
CASSRRQGSDYGYTF
TGTGCCAGCAGCCGTAGACAGGGCTCCGACTATGGCTACACCTTC
>TRBJ2-7|.|.|TRBV28
CASSLPSHEQYF
TGTGCCAGCAGTTTACCGAGTCACGAGCAGTACTTC
>TRBJ2-5|.|.|TRBV4-1
CASSQEGKTQYF
TGCGCCAGCAGCCAAGAGGGCAAGACCCAGTACTTC
>TRBJ1-3|TRBD1|.|TRBV7-9
CASSGTGVPASSGNTIYF
TGTGCCAGCTCCGGGACAGGGGTACCGGCGAGCTCTGGAAACACCATATATTTT
>TRBJ2-3|.|.|TRBV5-1
CASSMYRDSTDTQYF
TGCGCCAGCAGCATGTACCGGGACAGCACAGATACGCAGTATTTT
>TRBJ1-1|.|.|TRBV9
CASSRNTGTEAFF
TGTGCCAGCAGCCGAAACACAGGAACGGAAGCTTTCTTT
>TRBJ1-1|TRBD1|.|TRBV4-3
CASSQFWTGQTEAFF
TGCGCCAGCAGCCAATTTTGGACAGGGCAAACTGAAGCTTTCTTT
>TRBJ2-3|.|few|TRBV2
CASRRGDVGTQYF
TGTGCCAGCAGAAGAGGGGACGTAGGTACGCAGTATTTT
>TRBJ2-2|.|.|TRBV5-1
CASSLGRNTGELFF
TGCGCCAGCAGCCTCGGACGGAACACCGGGGAGCTGTTTTTT
>TRBJ2-7|TRBD1|.|TRBV11-3
CASSLVTGVEQYF
TGTGCCAGCAGCTTAGTGACAGGGGTCGAGCAGTACTTC